This TCR beta chain was profiled in a study of control samples from healthy donors and cancer patients. Trimming pared 0 bases from V and 5 bases from J, leaving 16 bases between. The CDR3 is made up of 16 amino acids. The germline gives CDR1 MNHEY, CDR2 SVGAGI. Using immunoSEQ multiplex PCR, the repertoire was profiled, and TCRdb retains in-frame clones only, with some absent. Of roughly 200,000 clones in the sample, roughly 94% were seen once. The V call is TRBV6-5, the J call TRBJ1-2; a weak D match, TRBD1 (6 bases). The TCR comes from a man aged 45 to 65 in good health. Input material: blood. The chain's CDR3 is CASSYSINRERYGYTF. The CDR3 region has the DNA TGTGCCAGCAGTTACTCGATAAACAGGGAACGGTATGGCTACACCTTC.